This entry describes one TCR beta chain. This clonotype was seen at least ten times. The target of this receptor is not known. The record has no base qualities; no much larger clone is one base away. This sample stems from a study of T cell repertoires in cytomegalovirus infection (dated by TCRdb to the late 2010s). Regarding the research as a whole: Donor HLA type was relevant to the analysis, as public TCR beta signatures indicated carriage of CMV infection together with the matching HLA type.

Sequencing took place on an Illumina HiSeq 1500. TCRdb passed the public sequencing reads through fastp at Q25 and MiXCR, retaining productive beta sequences. Duplicate CDR3 protein sequences are folded into a single record with the most common DNA and genes. Present in this sample are about 76,000 distinct CDR3 sequences, 3.7% of which were seen just once. The ten largest clones add up to around 4.9% of the sample. What the research found in general, with its limitations: In both this cohort and an independent roughly 400-donor cohort, the cumulative frequency of public TCR beta family members distinguished carriers of CMV infection plus the relevant HLA type. The ex vivo response was dominated by HLA-C-restricted CMV-specific TCR beta clonotypes, which also provided the single most frequent clonotype in two of eight donors.

Counted from cysteine to phenylalanine, this CDR3 has 19 amino acids. The only DNA kept is the CDR3, 57 bases in frame from the first base. Trimming removed 5 bases from V and 0 bases from J; the gene matches leave 14 bases unexplained. As encoded in the germline V gene, CDR1 is MDHEN while CDR2 is SYDVKM. Material for sequencing was PBMCs. The clonotype originates from a human donor in good health (CMV status not recorded). Some clones in this sample may be carry-over from other donors' samples. This receptor chain uses TRBV28 and TRBJ1-3; a stretch of 9 junction bases matches TRBD1. The CDR3 is CASSLGQGYHLSSGNTIYF. At the DNA level, the sequence is TGTGCCAGCAGTCTGGGACAGGGTTATCACCTAAGCTCTGGAAACACCATATATTTT.